This is a list of T cell receptor beta chains from one sample in a study of T cell responses to AZD1222 COVID-19 vaccine. Produced via immunoSEQ multiplex PCR; TCRdb's table is partial and in-frame only. The sample contains over 150,000 clones, 90% of which appear only once. Sequencing used peripheral blood, obtained on day 0 of AZD1222 vaccination. The receptor set was obtained from an adult in good health. Both conserved end residues are part of each CDR3. A D gene is named only where the DNA matches it firmly. The listing skips clone size in some rows; elsewhere it reads once, few, many or a size class.

J gene | clone size | D gene | V gene | CDR3 protein | CDR3 DNA
TRBJ2-7 | NA | NA | TRBV28 | CATAAFPSPSHEQYF | TGTGCCACAGCAGCCTTCCCGTCCCCCAGCCACGAGCAGTACTTC
TRBJ2-2 | NA | TRBD2 | TRBV15 | CATSRVSSGGANTGELFF | TGTGCCACCAGCAGAGTTTCAAGCGGGGGGGCGAACACCGGGGAGCTGTTTTTT
TRBJ2-7 | NA | TRBD1 | TRBV2 | CASSRHRGKSYEQYF | TGTGCCAGCAGCCGACACAGGGGGAAGTCCTACGAGCAGTACTTC
TRBJ1-2 | NA | NA | TRBV6-1 | CASSDRGYGYTF | TGTGCCAGCAGTGACAGGGGCTATGGCTACACCTTC
TRBJ1-1 | NA | NA | TRBV13 | CASSLGRPTNTEAFF | TGTGCCAGCAGCTTGGGTCGGCCAACGAACACTGAAGCTTTCTTT
TRBJ1-2 | NA | NA | TRBV13 | CASSTARGYGYTF | TGTGCCAGCAGCACCGCCCGGGGCTATGGCTACACCTTC
TRBJ1-2 | NA | NA | TRBV7-9 | CASRLEVYGYTF | TGTGCCAGCAGACTAGAAGTCTATGGCTACACCTTC
TRBJ2-2 | NA | NA | TRBV5-1 | CASRQGHRNTGELFF | TGCGCCAGCAGACAGGGACACCGGAACACCGGGGAGCTGTTTTTT
TRBJ2-1 | NA | TRBD1 | TRBV4-1 | CASSQGTGIFYNEQFF | TGCGCCAGCAGCCAAGGGACAGGGATTTTCTACAATGAGCAGTTCTTC
TRBJ1-1 | NA | TRBD1 | TRBV18 | CASSPLDRGNTEAFF | TGTGCCAGCTCACCTTTGGACAGGGGGAACACTGAAGCTTTCTTT
TRBJ2-1 | NA | TRBD2 | TRBV7-8 | CASSLARLGLGPNNEQFF | TGTGCCAGCAGCTTAGCGCGTTTGGGACTAGGGCCTAACAATGAGCAGTTCTTC
TRBJ1-5 | NA | NA | TRBV7-8 | CASSFIGQLQHF | TGTGCCAGCAGCTTTATCGGACAGCTCCAGCATTTT
TRBJ1-2 | NA | TRBD1 | TRBV28 | CASRPGQENYGYTF | TGTGCCAGCAGACCTGGACAGGAAAACTATGGCTACACCTTC
TRBJ1-5 | NA | TRBD1 | TRBV19 | CASSTKGPTGNDQPQHF | TGTGCCAGTAGTACTAAAGGACCGACAGGGAATGATCAGCCCCAGCATTTT
TRBJ1-2 | NA | NA | TRBV2 | CASSEARAVEGYTF | TGTGCCAGCAGTGAAGCGCGGGCAGTGGAAGGCTACACCTTC
TRBJ1-4 | NA | NA | TRBV28 | CASSKGGVGEKLFF | TGTGCCAGCAGTAAAGGAGGGGTGGGTGAAAAACTGTTTTTT
TRBJ2-6 | NA | NA | TRBV6-5 | CASRSRSSGANVLTF | TGTGCCAGCAGAAGCAGGTCCTCTGGGGCCAACGTCCTGACTTTC
TRBJ1-4 | NA | NA | TRBV28 | CASSSPSPGTNEKLFF | TGTGCCAGCAGCTCCCCATCGCCTGGAACGAATGAAAAACTGTTTTTT
TRBJ1-5 | NA | NA | TRBV11-1 | CASSFHSNQPQHF | TGTGCCAGCAGCTTTCATAGCAATCAGCCCCAGCATTTT
TRBJ2-1 | NA | NA | TRBV16 | CASSHSGGNNEQFF | TGTGCCAGCAGCCACTCCGGGGGCAACAATGAGCAGTTCTTC
TRBJ2-7 | once | NA | TRBV27 | CASSLVPNYEQYF | TGTGCCAGCAGTTTAGTCCCCAACTACGAGCAGTACTTC
TRBJ2-7 | NA | NA | TRBV15 | CATSRIRTADEQYF | TGTGCCACCAGCAGAATTAGAACGGCGGACGAGCAGTACTTC